Below are 25 T cell receptor beta chains sequenced from a single sample in a study of blood T cell repertoires in COVID-19. Data came from immunoSEQ multiplex PCR; TCRdb stores just in-frame clones and leaves some out. The data show approximately 230,000 clones, more than 80% seen once. Source material: peripheral blood. Receptor source: a man aged 25-45 years who had recovered from COVID-19.

CDR3 residues: CASSWRADRGPPYEQYF. The CDR3 region has the DNA TGTGCCAGCAGCTGGAGAGCGGACAGGGGACCCCCCTACGAGCAGTACTTC. The chain employs TRBV13 and TRBJ2-7, with 9 positions matching TRBD1. The J segment lost 2 bases and the V segment lost 4 bases, leaving 12 bases of the junction unmatched. The CDR3 is made up of 17 amino acids. The germline CDR1 and CDR2 sequences are PRHDT and FYEKMQ (reference sequence).

The chain employs TRBV19 and TRBJ1-1, with 7 bases aligning to TRBD1. The length of the CDR3 is 13 residues. Germline V gene sequence: CDR1 LNHDA, CDR2 SQIVND (reference sequence). After removal of 3 bases from V and 7 bases from J, the junction contained 5 bases not matched to a gene. DNA of the CDR3: TGTGCCAGTAGTATGGGGGACAGAAATGAAGCTTTCTTT. This codes for CASSMGDRNEAFF. Variable domain in full (rest from reference TRBV19 and TRBJ1-1): DGGITQSPKYLFRKEGQNVTLSCEQNLNHDAMYWYRQDPGQGLRLIYYSQIVNDFQKGDIAEGYSVSREKKESFPLTVTSAQKNPTAFYLCASSMGDRNEAFFGQGTRLTVV.

This chain joins TRBV27 and TRBJ2-5; 8 bases match TRBD1. The V segment lost 4 bases and the J segment 1 base; nucleotides outside the gene matches: 14. The CDR3 has 18 residues. Germline CDR1 and CDR2: MNHEY and SMNVEV (reference sequence). The CDR3 spells CASSSRPGGPWAQETQYF. The CDR3 coding sequence is TGTGCCAGCAGTTCCCGACCAGGGGGCCCCTGGGCCCAAGAGACCCAGTACTTC.

This clone has just a few counts. The same CDR3 also results from other DNA sequences found in this sample. The rearrangement links TRBV5-4 to TRBJ2-7, with a tentative D call TRBD1 (6 bases). Per the germline V gene, CDR1 is SGHNT and CDR2 is YYREEE (reference sequence). The CDR3 is 15 residues long. V shed 0 bases and J shed 4 bases, with 14 bases lying between them. CDR3 sequence (DNA): TGTGCCAGCAGCTTGGGCAGGGGACCTGGGTACGAGCAGTACTTC. Translating it yields CASSLGRGPGYEQYF.

This chain connects TRBV5-1 to TRBJ2-1; D is ambiguous. The CDR3 extends over 15 amino acids. V lost 4 bases and J lost 0, with 11 bases in between. Germline V gives CDR1 SGHRS, CDR2 YFSETQ. The CDR3 DNA follows: TGCGCCAGCAGCCCCCGAACCAGCTCCTACAATGAGCAGTTCTTC. It specifies CASSPRTSSYNEQFF.

Only a few counts were recorded for this clone. This chain links TRBV4-1 with TRBJ2-5; D possibly corresponds to TRBD2 (7 bases). The V and J ends lost 4 bases and 5 bases respectively, with 11 bases between them. In germline, CDR1 is MGHRA, CDR2 YSYEKL. The CDR3 is 13 residues long. In DNA form, the CDR3 reads TGCGCCAGCAGCCGGGGGGGCTTGGAGACCCAGTACTTC. Translating gives CASSRGGLETQYF.

This chain links TRBV24-1 with TRBJ1-2; TRBD1 matches at 7 bases. The CDR3 runs to 14 residues. V was clipped by 7 bases and J by 1 base; unmatched bases: 5. Germline-derived CDR1 and CDR2 are KGHDR and SFDVKD. For the CDR3, the DNA is TGTGCCACCAGCCAGGGGGGTCATAACTATGGCTACACCTTC. As protein: CATSQGGHNYGYTF.

This clone was found once. V usage is TRBV14 and J usage is TRBJ1-1; D unclear. The CDR3 totals 14 residues. CDR1 and CDR2 from the germline V gene are SGHDN and FVKESK. Trimming took 4 bases from V and 5 from J, leaving 14 bases between them. CDR3 loop: CASSPDIESTEAFF. CDR3 DNA: TGTGCCAGCAGCCCAGATATCGAGAGTACTGAAGCTTTCTTT.

V and J are TRBV4-1 and TRBJ2-1, with D perhaps matching TRBD2 (5 bases). Trimming cost V 1 base and J 8 bases, with 15 bases left between them. Germline V gene sequence: CDR1 MGHRA, CDR2 YSYEKL. The CDR3 has 15 amino acids. Here the CDR3 reads CASSQGSGSGDEQFF. For the CDR3, the DNA is TGCGCCAGCAGCCAAGGGTCAGGATCCGGGGATGAGCAGTTCTTC.

The chain carries TRBV30 and TRBJ1-2; D gene uncertain. The germline gives CDR1 GTSNPN, CDR2 SVGIG (reference sequence). The V end lost 6 bases, the J end lost 3 bases, and 14 bases lay between the germline ends. The CDR3 is made up of 13 amino acids. CDR3 amino acids: CACIRSGDYGYTF. DNA of the CDR3: TGTGCCTGTATCAGATCCGGGGACTATGGCTACACCTTC.

The chain uses TRBV18 and TRBJ1-2; a possible D gene is TRBD1 (5 bases). Germline CDR1 and CDR2: KGHSH and LQKENI. Trimming pared 2 bases from V and 2 bases from J, leaving 9 bases between. The CDR3 spans 14 residues. CDR3 in amino acids: CASSPSGGNYGYTF. CDR3 bases: TGTGCCAGCTCACCATCGGGGGGGAACTATGGCTACACCTTC.

The V and J genes are TRBV10-1 and TRBJ2-7; perhaps TRBD2 as D (6 bases). Germline V lookup: CDR1 WNHNN, CDR2 SYGVQD (reference sequence). V was trimmed by 3 bases and J by 6 bases, leaving 24 bases between them. The CDR3 loop spans 17 amino acids. The CDR3 sequence is CASSDSGKTTDNSEQYF. In DNA form, the CDR3 reads TGCGCCAGCAGTGATAGCGGCAAAACGACAGATAATTCCGAGCAGTACTTC.

The chain joins TRBV5-4 to TRBJ2-5; TRBD1 agrees at 9 bases. This CDR3 comprises 16 residues. J was trimmed by 2 bases and V by 3 bases; bases with no gene match: 8. Germline V gene data show CDR1 as SGHNT and CDR2 as YYREEE (reference sequence). CDR3: CASSSGTGPPQETQYF. The CDR3 nucleotides read TGTGCCAGCAGCTCGGGGACAGGGCCTCCACAAGAGACCCAGTACTTC.

The CDR3 bases are TGTGCCAGCAGCTTACAGACTAGCGGGGGCACAGATACGCAGTATTTT. Its translation: CASSLQTSGGTDTQYF. The chain combines TRBV13 with TRBJ2-3; TRBD2 aligns across 11 bases. Germline V gene lookup returns CDR1 PRHDT and CDR2 FYEKMQ (reference sequence). CDR3 size: 16 residues. V lost 2 bases and J lost 1; bases outside the gene matches: 2. Variable domain in full (rest from reference TRBV13 and TRBJ2-3): AAGVIQSPRHLIKEKRETATLKCYPIPRHDTVYWYQQGPGQDPQFLISFYEKMQSDKGSIPDRFSAQQFSDYHSELNMSSLELGDSALYFCASSLQTSGGTDTQYFGPGTRLTVL.

This clone was found once. V and J are TRBV12-3 or TRBV12-4 and TRBJ1-5; D gene ambiguous. CDR3 size: 13 residues. V was pared by 6 bases and J by 4 bases, with 10 bases between. The CDR3 nucleotides read TGTGCCAGCAGCCCCGGGGTAAATCAGCCCCAGCATTTT. This encodes CASSPGVNQPQHF.

This sequence joins TRBV2 and TRBJ1-2; D is unresolved. The CDR3 is 12 amino acids. The germline V gene has CDR1 SNHLY and CDR2 FYNNEI. V lost 4 bases and J lost 7, with 10 bases in between. CDR3 residues: CASSGYKSGYTF. The CDR3 nucleotides read TGTGCCAGCAGTGGTTACAAGTCTGGCTACACCTTC. The full variable domain, completed using reference TRBV2 and TRBJ1-2, is EPEVTQTPSHQVTQMGQEVILRCVPISNHLYFYWYRQILGQKVEFLVSFYNNEISEKSEIFDDQFSVERPDGSNFTLKIRSTKLEDSAMYFCASSGYKSGYTFGSGTRLTVV.

The chain recombines TRBV7-9 with TRBJ2-6, with TRBD2 as a possible D gene (6 bases). The CDR3 consists of 19 residues. Trimming removed 5 bases at V and 0 bases at J, with 20 bases between. CDR1 SEHNR and CDR2 FQNEAQ come from the germline V gene (reference sequence). The CDR3 protein is CASSGLHGTLSSGANVLTF. Here the CDR3 DNA reads TGTGCCAGCAGCGGTTTACACGGGACTCTCTCCTCTGGGGCCAACGTCCTGACTTTC. Based on the CDR3 plus reference TRBV7-9 and TRBJ2-6, the full variable domain is DTGVSQNPRHKITKRGQNVTFRCDPISEHNRLYWYRQTLGQGPEFLTYFQNEAQLEKSRLLSDRFSAERPKGSFSTLEIQRTEQGDSAMYLCASSGLHGTLSSGANVLTFGAGSRLTVL.

The rearrangement links TRBV18 to TRBJ1-6; tentative D call: TRBD1 (6 bases). CDR1 is KGHSH and CDR2 is LQKENI in the germline V gene. The CDR3 covers 16 residues. V was cut by 5 bases and J by 8 bases, with 19 bases left in between. For the CDR3, the DNA is TGTGCCAGCTCAAGAGTACAGGGTAATTGGGATTCACCCCTCCACTTT. Its translation is CASSRVQGNWDSPLHF. Based on the CDR3 plus reference TRBV18 and TRBJ1-6, the full variable domain is NAGVMQNPRHLVRRRGQEARLRCSPMKGHSHVYWYRQLPEEGLKFMVYLQKENIIDESGMPKERFSAEFPKEGPSILRIQQVVRGDSAAYFCASSRVQGNWDSPLHFGNGTRLTVT.

This clone came up once. The chain joins TRBV12-3 or TRBV12-4 to TRBJ1-5; D is unclear. This CDR3 has 12 amino acids. V was trimmed by 3 bases and J by 7 bases, leaving 7 bases between them. The CDR3 loop reads CASSLARQPQHF. CDR3 nucleotides: TGTGCCAGCAGTTTGGCTAGGCAGCCCCAGCATTTT.

The chain has TRBV19 and TRBJ1-2; 9 bases line up with TRBD1. Looked up from germline, CDR1 is LNHDA and CDR2 is SQIVND (reference sequence). This CDR3 spans 16 amino acids. The ends lost 4 bases at V and 3 bases at J; junction bases unmatched: 9. CDR3 amino acids: CASSTPSDRGYYGYTF. As DNA, the CDR3 is TGTGCCAGTAGTACCCCCTCCGACAGGGGGTACTATGGCTACACCTTC.

CDR3 bases: TGTGCCAGCGGACTTTACGAGCAGTACTTC. Its protein product is CASGLYEQYF. The gene calls are TRBV5-6 and TRBJ2-7; perhaps TRBD2 as D (5 bases). Germline assignment: CDR1 SGHDT and CDR2 YYEEEE. The CDR3 contains 10 residues. With 7 bases removed from V and 4 bases from J, the gap between germline ends came to 6 bases.

The chain has TRBV9 and TRBJ2-5; a possible D gene is TRBD2 (6 bases). V was cut by 0 bases and J by 4 bases, with 10 bases left in between. Germline V gives CDR1 SGDLS, CDR2 YYNGEE. This CDR3 region has 14 residues. The CDR3 DNA is TGTGCCAGCAGCGTAGCTCCGGAGGGAGAGACCCAGTACTTC. This codes for CASSVAPEGETQYF.

V is TRBV5-1 and J is TRBJ2-6, with no clear D. V was cut by 0 bases and J by 1 base, with 8 bases left in between. The CDR3 runs 16 residues. The germline gives CDR1 SGHRS, CDR2 YFSETQ. The CDR3 bases are TGCGCCAGCAGCTTGGTGGCTAGTTCTGGGGCCAACGTCCTGACTTTC. Translated, it gives CASSLVASSGANVLTF.

The genes are TRBV28 and TRBJ1-1; 7 bases are shared with TRBD1. With V trimmed by 6 bases and J by 7 bases, 5 bases remained unmatched. The CDR3 sequence is 12 residues long. Germline V gives CDR1 MDHEN, CDR2 SYDVKM. The CDR3 loop reads CASSWNRGEAFF. The CDR3 DNA is TGTGCCAGCAGCTGGAACAGGGGTGAAGCTTTCTTT.

This clone was counted only a few times. The chain recombines TRBV5-6 with TRBJ1-1, with D perhaps matching TRBD1 (6 bases). The CDR3 extends over 13 amino acids. V lost 6 bases and J 6 bases, leaving 15 bases between the germline ends. CDR1 and CDR2 from the germline V gene are SGHDT and YYEEEE. This chain's CDR3 is CASTRGGRPEAFF. The DNA of the CDR3 is TGTGCCAGCACCCGGGGGGGGCGCCCTGAAGCTTTCTTT.